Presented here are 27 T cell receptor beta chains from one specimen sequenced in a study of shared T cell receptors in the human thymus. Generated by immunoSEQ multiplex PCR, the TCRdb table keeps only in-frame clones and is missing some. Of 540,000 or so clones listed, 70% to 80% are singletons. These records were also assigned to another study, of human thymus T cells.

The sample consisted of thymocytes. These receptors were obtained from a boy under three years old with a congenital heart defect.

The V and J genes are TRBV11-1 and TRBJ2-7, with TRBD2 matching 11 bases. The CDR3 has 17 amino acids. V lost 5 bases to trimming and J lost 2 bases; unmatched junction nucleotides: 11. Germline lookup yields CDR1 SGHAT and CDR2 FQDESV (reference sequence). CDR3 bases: TGTGCCAGCAGCCGTGGGACTAGCGGAGAAATTACCTACGAGCAGTACTTC. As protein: CASSRGTSGEITYEQYF.

CDR3 amino acids: CASSHRQGLGEKLFF. Here the CDR3 DNA reads TGCGCCAGCAGCCACAGACAGGGGTTAGGAGAAAAACTGTTTTTT. The chain has TRBV4-1 and TRBJ1-4; 8 bases agree with TRBD1. V lost 3 bases and J lost 8; bases outside the gene matches: 8. The germline V gene has CDR1 MGHRA and CDR2 YSYEKL. This CDR3 contains 15 residues.

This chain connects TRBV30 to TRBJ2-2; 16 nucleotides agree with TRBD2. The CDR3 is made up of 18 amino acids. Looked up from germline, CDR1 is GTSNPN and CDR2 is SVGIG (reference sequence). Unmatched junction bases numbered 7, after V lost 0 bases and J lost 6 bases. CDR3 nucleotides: TGTGCCTGGAGTGTACGGGGACTAGCGGGAGGGGACCCCGGGGAGCTGTTTTTT. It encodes CAWSVRGLAGGDPGELFF.

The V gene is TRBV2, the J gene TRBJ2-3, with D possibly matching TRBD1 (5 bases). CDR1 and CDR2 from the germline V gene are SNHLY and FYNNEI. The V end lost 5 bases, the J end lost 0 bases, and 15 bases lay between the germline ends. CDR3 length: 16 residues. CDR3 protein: CASSLTDSTSTDTQYF. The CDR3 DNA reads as TGTGCCAGCAGTCTTACTGACAGTACTAGCACAGATACGCAGTATTTT. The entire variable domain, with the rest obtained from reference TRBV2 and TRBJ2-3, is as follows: EPEVTQTPSHQVTQMGQEVILRCVPISNHLYFYWYRQILGQKVEFLVSFYNNEISEKSEIFDDQFSVERPDGSNFTLKIRSTKLEDSAMYFCASSLTDSTSTDTQYFGPGTRLTVL.

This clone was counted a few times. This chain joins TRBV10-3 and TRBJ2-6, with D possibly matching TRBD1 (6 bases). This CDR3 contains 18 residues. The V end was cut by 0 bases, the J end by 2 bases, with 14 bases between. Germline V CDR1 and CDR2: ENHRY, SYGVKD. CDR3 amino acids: CAISESSQGSPGANVLTF. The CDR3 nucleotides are TGTGCCATCAGTGAGTCTAGTCAGGGGAGCCCTGGGGCCAACGTCCTGACTTTC.

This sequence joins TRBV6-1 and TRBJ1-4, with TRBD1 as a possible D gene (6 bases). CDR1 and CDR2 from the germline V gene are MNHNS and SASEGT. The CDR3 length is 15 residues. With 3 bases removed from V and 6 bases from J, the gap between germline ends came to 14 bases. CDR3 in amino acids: CASSDGGGLDEKLFF. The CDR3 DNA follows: TGTGCCAGCAGTGACGGGGGGGGCTTGGATGAAAAACTGTTTTTT.

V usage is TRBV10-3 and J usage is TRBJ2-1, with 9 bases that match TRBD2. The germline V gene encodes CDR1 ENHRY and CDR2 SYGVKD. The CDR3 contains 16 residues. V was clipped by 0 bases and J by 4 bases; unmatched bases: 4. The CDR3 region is CAISESASGTYNEQFF. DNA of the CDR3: TGTGCCATCAGTGAGTCGGCTAGCGGGACATACAATGAGCAGTTCTTC.

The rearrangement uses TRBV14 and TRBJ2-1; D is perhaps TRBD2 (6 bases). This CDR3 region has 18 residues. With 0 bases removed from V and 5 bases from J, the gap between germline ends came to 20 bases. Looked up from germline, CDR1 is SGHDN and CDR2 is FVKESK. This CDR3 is CASSQDRKSVLAHNEQFF. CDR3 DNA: TGTGCCAGCAGCCAAGATCGGAAATCGGTACTAGCCCACAATGAGCAGTTCTTC.

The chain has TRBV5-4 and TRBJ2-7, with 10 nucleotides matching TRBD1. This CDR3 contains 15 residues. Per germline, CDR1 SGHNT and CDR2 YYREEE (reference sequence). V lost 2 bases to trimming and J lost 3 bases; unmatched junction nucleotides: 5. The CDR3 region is CASSFLGQGDYEQYF. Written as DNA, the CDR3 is TGTGCCAGCAGCTTTCTTGGACAGGGGGACTACGAGCAGTACTTC.

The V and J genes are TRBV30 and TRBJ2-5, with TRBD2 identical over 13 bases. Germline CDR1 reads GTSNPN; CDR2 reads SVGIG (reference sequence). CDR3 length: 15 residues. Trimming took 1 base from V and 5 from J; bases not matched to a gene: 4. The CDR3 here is CAWSGTSGRAETQYF. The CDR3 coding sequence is TGTGCCTGGAGTGGAACTAGCGGGAGGGCCGAGACCCAGTACTTC. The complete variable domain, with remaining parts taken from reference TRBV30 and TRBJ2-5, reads SQTIHQWPATLVQPVGSPLSLECTVEGTSNPNLYWYRQAAGRGLQLLFYSVGIGQISSEVPQNLSASRPQDRQFILSSKKLLLSDSGFYLCAWSGTSGRAETQYFGPGTRLLVL.

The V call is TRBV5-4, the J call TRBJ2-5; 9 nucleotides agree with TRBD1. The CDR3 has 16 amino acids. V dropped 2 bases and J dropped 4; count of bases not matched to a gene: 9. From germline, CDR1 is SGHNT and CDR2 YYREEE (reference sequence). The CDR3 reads CASSFAGQGMVETQYF. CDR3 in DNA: TGTGCCAGCAGCTTCGCTGGACAGGGGATGGTAGAGACCCAGTACTTC.

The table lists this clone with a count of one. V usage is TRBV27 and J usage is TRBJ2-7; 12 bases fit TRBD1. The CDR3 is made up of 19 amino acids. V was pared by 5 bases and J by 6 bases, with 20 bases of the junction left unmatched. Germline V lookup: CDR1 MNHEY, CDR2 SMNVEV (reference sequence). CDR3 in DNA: TGTGCCAGCAGTCCCCCGCCCCAAGGGACAGGGGGCCCCCCAGCCGAGCAGTACTTC. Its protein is CASSPPPQGTGGPPAEQYF.

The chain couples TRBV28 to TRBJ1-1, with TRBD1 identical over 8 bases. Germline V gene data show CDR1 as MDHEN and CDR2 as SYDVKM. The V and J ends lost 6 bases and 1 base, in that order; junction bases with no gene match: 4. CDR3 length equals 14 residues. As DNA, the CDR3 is TGTGCCAGCAGCACGGGACAGGAGAACACTGAAGCTTTCTTT. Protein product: CASSTGQENTEAFF.

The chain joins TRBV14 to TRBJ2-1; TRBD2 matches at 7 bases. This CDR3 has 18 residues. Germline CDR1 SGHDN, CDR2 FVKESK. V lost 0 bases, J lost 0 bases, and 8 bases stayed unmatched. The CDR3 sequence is CASSQEVEGLSSYNEQFF. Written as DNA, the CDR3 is TGTGCCAGCAGCCAAGAAGTCGAGGGACTAAGCTCCTACAATGAGCAGTTCTTC.

The CDR3 region is CATSRAFLDTQYF. CDR3 DNA: TGTGCCACCAGCAGAGCATTTTTAGATACGCAGTATTTT. The genes are TRBV15 and TRBJ2-3; the D is unclear. CDR1 and CDR2 (germline): LNHNV, YYDKDF (reference sequence). V was clipped by 1 base and J by 5 bases, with 7 bases between them. This CDR3 is built from 13 residues. Combining the CDR3 with reference TRBV15 and TRBJ2-3 gives the whole variable domain DAMVIQNPRYQVTQFGKPVTLSCSQTLNHNVMYWYQQKSSQAPKLLFHYYDKDFNNEADTPDNFQSRRPNTSFCFLDIRSPGLGDTAMYLCATSRAFLDTQYFGPGTRLTVL.

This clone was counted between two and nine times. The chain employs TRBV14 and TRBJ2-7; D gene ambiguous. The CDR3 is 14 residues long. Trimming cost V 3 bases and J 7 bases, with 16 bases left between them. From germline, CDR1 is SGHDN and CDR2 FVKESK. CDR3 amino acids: CASSQRSPTREQYF. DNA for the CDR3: TGTGCCAGCAGCCAGCGGTCCCCCACGCGGGAGCAGTACTTC.

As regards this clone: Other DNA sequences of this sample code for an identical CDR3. CDR3 in amino acids: CSARSGGGAFF. The DNA for the CDR3 is TGCAGTGCTAGATCAGGGGGTGGGGCTTTCTTT. V gene TRBV20-1 combines with J gene TRBJ1-1; 7 nucleotides line up with TRBD1. Germline lookup yields CDR1 DFQATT and CDR2 SNEGSKA (reference sequence). The CDR3 is 11 amino acids. V was clipped by 2 bases and J by 11 bases; unmatched bases: 5.

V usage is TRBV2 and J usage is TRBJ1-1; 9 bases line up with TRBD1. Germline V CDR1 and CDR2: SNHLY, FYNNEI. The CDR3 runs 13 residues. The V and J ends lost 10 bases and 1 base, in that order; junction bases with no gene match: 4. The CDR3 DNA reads TGTGCCAACCACAGGGGGCCGAACACTGAAGCTTTCTTT. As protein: CANHRGPNTEAFF.

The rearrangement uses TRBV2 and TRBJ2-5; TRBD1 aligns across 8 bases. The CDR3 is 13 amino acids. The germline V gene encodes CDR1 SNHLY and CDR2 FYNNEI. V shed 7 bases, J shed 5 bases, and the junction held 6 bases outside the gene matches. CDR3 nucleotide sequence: TGTGCCAGCACGCCAGGGGGCGTGGAGACCCAGTACTTC. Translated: CASTPGGVETQYF.

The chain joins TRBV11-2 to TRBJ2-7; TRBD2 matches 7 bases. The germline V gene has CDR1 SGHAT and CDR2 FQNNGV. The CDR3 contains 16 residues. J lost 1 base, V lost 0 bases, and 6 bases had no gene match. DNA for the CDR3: TGTGCCAGCAGCTTAGAGGGGCGGGAGAGGTCCTACGAGCAGTACTTC. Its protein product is CASSLEGRERSYEQYF.

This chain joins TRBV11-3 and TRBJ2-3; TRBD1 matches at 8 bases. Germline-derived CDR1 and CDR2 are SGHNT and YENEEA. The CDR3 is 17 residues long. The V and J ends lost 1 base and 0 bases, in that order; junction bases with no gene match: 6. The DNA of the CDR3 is TGTGCCAGCAGCTTAGGGACAGGGACCACTAGCACAGATACGCAGTATTTT. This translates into CASSLGTGTTSTDTQYF.

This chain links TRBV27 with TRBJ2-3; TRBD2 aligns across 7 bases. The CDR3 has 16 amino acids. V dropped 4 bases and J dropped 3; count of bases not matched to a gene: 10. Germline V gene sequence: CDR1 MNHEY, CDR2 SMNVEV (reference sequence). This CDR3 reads CASSSPEERETDTQYF. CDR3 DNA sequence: TGTGCCAGCAGTTCCCCCGAAGAGCGGGAAACAGATACGCAGTATTTT.

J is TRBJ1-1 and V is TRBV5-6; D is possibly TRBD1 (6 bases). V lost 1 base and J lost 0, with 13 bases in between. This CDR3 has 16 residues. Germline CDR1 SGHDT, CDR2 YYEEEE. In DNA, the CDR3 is TGTGCCAGCAGCTTGATCAATCGGACAGTGAACACTGAAGCTTTCTTT. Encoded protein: CASSLINRTVNTEAFF.

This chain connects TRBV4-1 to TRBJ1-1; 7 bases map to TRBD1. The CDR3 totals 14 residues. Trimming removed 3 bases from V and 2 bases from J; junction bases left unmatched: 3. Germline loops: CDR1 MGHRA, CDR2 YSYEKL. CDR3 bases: TGCGCCAGCAGCCACGGACAGGAAAACACTGAAGCTTTCTTT. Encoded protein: CASSHGQENTEAFF.

CDR3: CASSQDRRGEGEKLFF. In nucleotides, the CDR3 is TGTGCCAGCAGCCAAGATCGAAGAGGGGAGGGCGAAAAACTGTTTTTT. V gene TRBV4-2 combines with J gene TRBJ1-4; a weak D match, TRBD1 (5 bases). The CDR3 loop spans 16 amino acids. The germline V gene has CDR1 LGHNA and CDR2 YNFKEQ. Trimming removed 0 bases at V and 8 bases at J, with 16 bases between.

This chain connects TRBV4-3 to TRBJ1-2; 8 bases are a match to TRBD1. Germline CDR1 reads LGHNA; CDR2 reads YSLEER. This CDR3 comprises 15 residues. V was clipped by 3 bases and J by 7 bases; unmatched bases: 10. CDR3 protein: CASSHGVRGQGGYTF. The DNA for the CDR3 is TGCGCCAGCAGCCATGGGGTCAGGGGGCAGGGTGGCTACACCTTC.

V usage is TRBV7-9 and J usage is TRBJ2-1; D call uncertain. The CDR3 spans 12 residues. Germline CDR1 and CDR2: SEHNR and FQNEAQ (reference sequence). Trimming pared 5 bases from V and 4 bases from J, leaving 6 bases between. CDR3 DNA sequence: TGTGCCAGCAGCCCCCGTTACAATGAGCAGTTCTTC. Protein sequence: CASSPRYNEQFF.